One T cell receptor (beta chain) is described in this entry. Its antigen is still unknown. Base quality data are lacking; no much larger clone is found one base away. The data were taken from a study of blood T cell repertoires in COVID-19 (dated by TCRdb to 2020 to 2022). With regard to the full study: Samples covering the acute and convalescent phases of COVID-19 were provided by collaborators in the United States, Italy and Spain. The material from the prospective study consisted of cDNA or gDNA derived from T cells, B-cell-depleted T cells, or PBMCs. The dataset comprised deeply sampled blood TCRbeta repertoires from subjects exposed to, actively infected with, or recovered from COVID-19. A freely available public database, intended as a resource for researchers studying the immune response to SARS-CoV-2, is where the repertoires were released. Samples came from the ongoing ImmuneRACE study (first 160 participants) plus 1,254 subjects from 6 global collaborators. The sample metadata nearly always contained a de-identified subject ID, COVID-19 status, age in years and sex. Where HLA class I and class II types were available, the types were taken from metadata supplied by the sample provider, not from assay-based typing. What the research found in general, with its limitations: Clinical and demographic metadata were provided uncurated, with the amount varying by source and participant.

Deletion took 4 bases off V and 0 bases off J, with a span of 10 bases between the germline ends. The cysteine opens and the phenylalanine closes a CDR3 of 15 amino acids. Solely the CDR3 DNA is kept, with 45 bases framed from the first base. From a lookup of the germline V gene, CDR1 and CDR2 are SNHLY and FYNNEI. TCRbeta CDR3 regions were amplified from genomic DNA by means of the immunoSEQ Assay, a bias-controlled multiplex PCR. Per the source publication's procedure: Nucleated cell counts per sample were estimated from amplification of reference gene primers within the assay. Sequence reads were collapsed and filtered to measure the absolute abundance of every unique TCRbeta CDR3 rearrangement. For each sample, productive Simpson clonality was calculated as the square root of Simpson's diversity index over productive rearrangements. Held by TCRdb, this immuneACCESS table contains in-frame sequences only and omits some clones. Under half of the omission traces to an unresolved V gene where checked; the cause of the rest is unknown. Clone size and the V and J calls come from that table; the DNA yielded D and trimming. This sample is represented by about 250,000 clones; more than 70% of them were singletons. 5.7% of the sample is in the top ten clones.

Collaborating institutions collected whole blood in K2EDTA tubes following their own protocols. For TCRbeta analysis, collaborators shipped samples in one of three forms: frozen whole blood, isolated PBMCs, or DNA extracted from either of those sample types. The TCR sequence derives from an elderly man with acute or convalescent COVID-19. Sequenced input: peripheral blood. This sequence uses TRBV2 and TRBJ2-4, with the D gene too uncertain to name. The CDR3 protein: CASSGPPLAKNIQYF. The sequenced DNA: TGTGCCAGCAGTGGTCCCCCCTTAGCCAAAAACATTCAGTACTTC.